Shown below are 23 T cell receptor beta chains from a single sample sequenced in a study of blood T cell repertoires in COVID-19. Repertoires were generated with immunoSEQ multiplex PCR, while TCRdb's copy carries only in-frame clones and drops some. The table has some 250,000 clones, 85% to 90% seen once; the top ten hold about 9.3%. The sequenced material came from PBMCs or T cells enriched from blood (not recorded which). The receptors were gathered from a man aged 40-55 years who had recovered from COVID-19.

The chain recombines TRBV7-9 with TRBJ2-3; TRBD2 agrees at 7 bases. The CDR3 extends over 16 amino acids. V lost 7 bases and J lost 1; bases outside the gene matches: 11. Germline assignment: CDR1 SEHNR and CDR2 FQNEAQ (reference sequence). The CDR3 reads CASTPLGGWGTDTQYF. In DNA form, the CDR3 reads TGTGCCAGCACCCCCCTGGGGGGGTGGGGCACAGATACGCAGTATTTT.

V usage is TRBV29-1 and J usage is TRBJ2-3; D may be TRBD2 (6 bases). Looked up from germline, CDR1 is SQVTM and CDR2 is ANQGSEA. The V gene lost 5 bases and the J gene lost 2 bases, with 11 bases spanning the gap. This CDR3 comprises 13 residues. The CDR3 DNA follows: TGCAGCGTTTTAGGAGGGGACACAGATACGCAGTATTTT. Residues: CSVLGGDTDTQYF.

J is TRBJ2-7 and V is TRBV7-6; D may be TRBD2 (6 bases). Trimming removed 2 bases from V and 1 base from J, with 9 bases in between. This CDR3 spans 14 amino acids. Germline values: CDR1 SGHVS, CDR2 FNYEAQ. The CDR3 reads CASSLFRGSYEQYF. The CDR3 DNA is TGTGCCAGCAGCTTATTCCGGGGGTCCTACGAGCAGTACTTC.

The gene calls are TRBV7-8 and TRBJ1-1, with D tentatively TRBD1 (5 bases). CDR1 SGHVS and CDR2 FQNEAQ come from the germline V gene. V was clipped by 2 bases and J by 5 bases, with 12 bases between them. The CDR3 length is 14 residues. The chain's CDR3 is CASSLQQGRTEAFF. The DNA for the CDR3 is TGTGCCAGCAGCTTACAGCAGGGCCGTACTGAAGCTTTCTTT.

V is TRBV18 and J is TRBJ1-2; 8 bases agree with TRBD1. Losses at the gene ends were 3 bases for V and 6 bases for J; bases not matched to a gene: 3. This CDR3 is built from 13 residues. The germline V gene has CDR1 KGHSH and CDR2 LQKENI. CDR3 region: CASSPPGGDGYTF. CDR3 sequence (DNA): TGTGCCAGCTCACCTCCAGGGGGCGATGGCTACACCTTC.

V and J are TRBV11-3 and TRBJ1-1; 9 nucleotides agree with TRBD1. This CDR3 has 17 residues. With 1 base clipped from V and 1 base from J, the junction kept 7 bases outside the gene matches. Looked up from germline, CDR1 is SGHNT and CDR2 is YENEEA. CDR3 loop: CASSLVGPGQGNTEAFF. CDR3 DNA sequence: TGTGCCAGCAGCTTAGTTGGTCCGGGACAGGGGAACACTGAAGCTTTCTTT.

This sequence joins TRBV6-2 or TRBV6-3 and TRBJ2-1, with D unresolved. V shed 2 bases and J shed 5 bases, with 13 bases lying between them. The V gene's germline CDR1 is MNHEY and CDR2 SVGEGT. CDR3 length: 15 residues. The CDR3 nucleotides read TGTGCCAGCAGTTACAGGTCGAGGATTGACAATGAGCAGTTCTTC. It translates to CASSYRSRIDNEQFF.

The rearrangement links TRBV6-5 to TRBJ2-7; TRBD1 matches at 9 bases. J was trimmed by 2 bases and V by 4 bases; bases with no gene match: 6. Germline assignment: CDR1 MNHEY and CDR2 SVGAGI. The CDR3 has 15 amino acids. DNA of the CDR3: TGTGCCAGCAGTTCCAGACAGGGGGTTACCTACGAGCAGTACTTC. It encodes CASSSRQGVTYEQYF.

This chain connects TRBV14 to TRBJ2-7; D gene ambiguous. This CDR3 is built from 15 residues. Trimming shortened V by 5 bases and J by 3 bases, and 17 bases separated the two germline ends. Germline CDR1 reads SGHDN; CDR2 reads FVKESK. The DNA of the CDR3 is TGTGCCAGCAGCTATAAGCGTTCCGCCGGCTACGAGCAGTACTTC. Its protein is CASSYKRSAGYEQYF. The whole variable domain, filled in from reference TRBV14 and TRBJ2-7, reads EAGVTQFPSHSVIEKGQTVTLRCDPISGHDNLYWYRRVMGKEIKFLLHFVKESKQDESGMPNNRFLAERTGGTYSTLKVQPAELEDSGVYFCASSYKRSAGYEQYFGPGTRLTVT.

The chain recombines TRBV5-1 with TRBJ2-1; TRBD1 agrees at 7 bases. Germline CDR1 reads SGHRS; CDR2 reads YFSETQ. The CDR3 covers 14 residues. Trimming removed 0 bases from V and 6 bases from J; junction bases left unmatched: 3. CDR3 sequence: CASSLGQGVNEQFF. The CDR3 region has the DNA TGCGCCAGCAGCTTGGGACAGGGTGTCAATGAGCAGTTCTTC.

The V gene is TRBV29-1, the J gene TRBJ2-2; 7 nucleotides agree with TRBD2. V dropped 4 bases and J dropped 6; count of bases not matched to a gene: 11. Germline CDR1 and CDR2: SQVTM and ANQGSEA. There are 15 residues in the CDR3. The CDR3 loop reads CSVAASGTVPGELFF. The CDR3 DNA sequence: TGCAGCGTTGCGGCTAGCGGTACAGTCCCCGGGGAGCTGTTTTTT.

The chain uses TRBV7-3 and TRBJ2-3; 7 positions agree with TRBD2. CDR3 size: 15 residues. V dropped 2 bases and J dropped 8; count of bases not matched to a gene: 10. The germline CDR1 and CDR2 sequences are SGHTA and FQGTGA. CDR3 protein: CASSLERDLAGTQYF. In DNA, the CDR3 is TGTGCCAGCAGCTTAGAGCGGGATCTCGCCGGTACGCAGTATTTT.

The V and J genes are TRBV29-1 and TRBJ2-7, with 8 positions matching TRBD1. Germline V gene sequence: CDR1 SQVTM, CDR2 ANQGSEA. There are 13 residues in the CDR3. The junction had 6 bases not matched to a gene; V was cut back by 5 bases and J by 3 bases. The CDR3 sequence is CSVFSGGGYEQYF. DNA of the CDR3: TGCAGCGTTTTCTCAGGGGGCGGCTACGAGCAGTACTTC.

This rearrangement joins TRBV27 to TRBJ2-7, with 8 bases identical to TRBD1. Germline V gives CDR1 MNHEY, CDR2 SMNVEV (reference sequence). The CDR3 contains 14 residues. V was pared by 6 bases and J by 2 bases, with 6 bases of the junction left unmatched. CDR3: CASRPGQDAYEQYF. CDR3 nucleotides: TGTGCCAGCAGACCGGGACAGGATGCCTACGAGCAGTACTTC.

V usage is TRBV29-1 and J usage is TRBJ2-1; TRBD2 matches 11 bases. This CDR3 has 15 amino acids. With V trimmed by 6 bases and J by 7 bases, 11 bases remained unmatched. Germline V gene data show CDR1 as SQVTM and CDR2 as ANQGSEA. The CDR3 DNA reads as TGCAGCGTCGCCCTAGCGGGGGGTCCCGAGAATGAGCAGTTCTTC. Its translation is CSVALAGGPENEQFF.

The gene calls are TRBV29-1 and TRBJ1-6, with a weak D call TRBD1 (6 bases). The CDR3 consists of 14 residues. The germline gives CDR1 SQVTM, CDR2 ANQGSEA. The V end was cut by 6 bases, the J end by 5 bases, with 14 bases between. In nucleotides, the CDR3 is TGCAGCGTAAAATATGACAGGCATAATTCACCCCTCCACTTT. It specifies CSVKYDRHNSPLHF. The full variable domain, completed using reference TRBV29-1 and TRBJ1-6, is SAVISQKPSRDICQRGTSLTIQCQVDSQVTMMFWYRQQPGQSLTLIATANQGSEATYESGFVIDKFPISRPNLTFSTLTVSNMSPEDSSIYLCSVKYDRHNSPLHFGNGTRLTVT.

The chain has TRBV6-5 and TRBJ1-2; TRBD1 agrees at 7 bases. Trimming cost V 5 bases and J 4 bases; bases outside gene matches: 10. Germline assignment: CDR1 MNHEY and CDR2 SVGAGI. The length of the CDR3 is 15 residues. CDR3 region: CASSRQGSITYGYTF. CDR3 DNA: TGTGCCAGCAGTCGACAGGGCTCCATTACCTATGGCTACACCTTC.

The V gene is TRBV5-6, the J gene TRBJ1-2; no clear D gene. The CDR3 consists of 13 residues. CDR1 and CDR2 from the germline V gene are SGHDT and YYEEEE. Trimming shortened V by 4 bases and J by 8 bases, and 15 bases separated the two germline ends. DNA for the CDR3: TGTGCCAGCAGCCGGGTTTCTATGGAGGGCTACACCTTC. Its translation is CASSRVSMEGYTF.

This chain's CDR3 is CASSVGGAWDTEAFF. The CDR3 region has the DNA TGCGCCAGCAGCGTAGGGGGAGCCTGGGACACTGAAGCTTTCTTT. This rearrangement joins TRBV5-1 to TRBJ1-1; TRBD1 is a possible D gene (6 bases). V was clipped by 4 bases and J by 3 bases, with 16 bases between them. Per germline, CDR1 SGHRS and CDR2 YFSETQ. The CDR3 covers 15 residues.

On this clone: Its ends do not fully match the called genes, so a read error is possible. The CDR3 region has the DNA TGTGCCAGCTCACCACCAGAAGGGGTAGGAGGGTTGCACTTC. Protein sequence: CASSPPEGVGGLHF. The chain recombines TRBV18 with TRBJ2-4, with D possibly matching TRBD2 (6 bases). The germline V gene encodes CDR1 KGHSH and CDR2 LQKENI. The CDR3 totals 14 residues.

The rearrangement links TRBV11-3 to TRBJ2-7, with D possibly matching TRBD1 (5 bases). The CDR3 runs 11 residues. V was cut by 8 bases and J by 6 bases, with 11 bases left in between. Germline values: CDR1 SGHNT, CDR2 YENEEA. The CDR3 region has the DNA TGTGCCAGCGCTCAGGGTGGCGAGCAGTACTTC. Encoded protein: CASAQGGEQYF.

Only a few counts were recorded for this clone. This sequence joins TRBV5-1 and TRBJ1-6; 7 bases line up with TRBD1. Germline values: CDR1 SGHRS, CDR2 YFSETQ. The CDR3 sequence is 14 residues long. V lost 3 bases to trimming and J lost 5 bases; unmatched junction nucleotides: 2. The CDR3 is CASSSDRDNSPLHF. The CDR3 bases are TGCGCCAGCAGCTCCGACAGGGATAATTCACCCCTCCACTTT.

V gene TRBV19 combines with J gene TRBJ1-1; 10 nucleotides align to TRBD1. The J segment lost 5 bases and the V segment lost 5 bases, leaving 8 bases of the junction unmatched. This CDR3 is built from 15 residues. Germline V gene data show CDR1 as LNHDA and CDR2 as SQIVND (reference sequence). CDR3 protein: CASSASRTGGTEAFF. In DNA form, the CDR3 reads TGTGCCAGTAGTGCTAGCCGGACAGGGGGGACTGAAGCTTTCTTT. Full variable domain (missing parts from reference TRBV19 and TRBJ1-1): DGGITQSPKYLFRKEGQNVTLSCEQNLNHDAMYWYRQDPGQGLRLIYYSQIVNDFQKGDIAEGYSVSREKKESFPLTVTSAQKNPTAFYLCASSASRTGGTEAFFGQGTRLTVV.